This T cell receptor (beta chain) was observed in a study of T cell responses to AZD1222 COVID-19 vaccine. This CDR3 has 15 amino acids. Trimming cost V 4 bases and J 4 bases, with 18 bases left between them. From germline, CDR1 is SGHRS and CDR2 YFSETQ. Study-wide findings and caveats: An increase in Spike-specific TCR breadth and depth was observed after two AZD1222 doses. Regions 160-218 and 743-854 held dominance among vaccine-associated CD4 TCRs, which spanned spike.

Comments on this clone: Its antigen is still unknown.

The table came from immunoSEQ multiplex PCR; TCRdb's copy has only in-frame clones and leaves some out. The sample carries 160,000 or so clones, 90% recorded once. The TCR was taken from an adult in good health. This sample comprised peripheral blood, obtained on day 0 of AZD1222 vaccination. The rearrangement uses TRBV5-1 and TRBJ2-7; tentative D call: TRBD2 (6 bases). CDR3 loop: CASSPAQGGGYEQYF. The CDR3 coding sequence is TGCGCCAGCAGCCCCGCCCAGGGTGGGGGGTACGAGCAGTACTTC.